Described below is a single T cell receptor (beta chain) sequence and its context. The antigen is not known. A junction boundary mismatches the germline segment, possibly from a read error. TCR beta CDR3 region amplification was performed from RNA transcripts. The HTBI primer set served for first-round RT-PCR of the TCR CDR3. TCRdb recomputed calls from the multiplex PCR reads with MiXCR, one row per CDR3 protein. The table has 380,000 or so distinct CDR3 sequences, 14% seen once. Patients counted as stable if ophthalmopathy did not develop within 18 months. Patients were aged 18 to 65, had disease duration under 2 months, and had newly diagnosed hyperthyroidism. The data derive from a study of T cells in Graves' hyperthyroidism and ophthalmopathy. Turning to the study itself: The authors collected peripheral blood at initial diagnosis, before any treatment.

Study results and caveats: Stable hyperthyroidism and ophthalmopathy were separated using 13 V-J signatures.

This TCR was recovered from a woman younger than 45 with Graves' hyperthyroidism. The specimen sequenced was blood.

CDR3: CASSAGTSGRDIEYF. CDR3 in DNA: TGTGCCAGCAGCGCCGGGACTAGCGGTCGCGACATTGAGTACTTC. The chain is built from TRBV2 and TRBJ2-4; TRBD2 agrees at 11 bases. Germline values: CDR1 SNHLY, CDR2 FYNNEI. The CDR3 is 15 amino acids.